This record concerns one TCR beta chain sequence. Its antigen is not yet known. No base-level quality is on record; no much larger clone is a single base apart. At the junction V is shortened by 3 bases and J by 1 base, with 10 bases in between. CDR1 and CDR2 are drawn from the germline V gene: SGHAT, FQNNGV. The CDR3 measures 14 amino acids from cysteine to phenylalanine. Of all the DNA, just the CDR3 is kept, 42 bases in frame from base 1. RNA was extracted using the RNeasy kit, and about 0.45 to 1 ug of the RNA was reverse transcribed with random hexamers. TCR beta CDR3 regions were amplified with the immunoSEQ multiplex PCR assay covering 54 Vbeta and 13 Jbeta segments. Bias from PCR amplification was corrected by using a synthetic template baseline for primer optimization and for computational correction. In the original analysis: Reads were annotated to V, D and J genes according to IMGT and were analyzed with immunoSEQ Analyzer, with only productive sequences retained. Clonality was computed as one minus Shannon entropy normalized by log2 of the number of productive unique sequences. For each patient and control, public and private clones were evaluated among the 100 most prevalent clones. A clone was defined as Susac-specific if it was absent from the healthy and MS cohorts, from approximately 980 published viral clones and from other ImmuneACCESS disease sequences. In TCRdb, the public reads were trimmed at Q25 with fastp and aligned with MiXCR, with productive beta chains retained. Each entry merges the rows of one CDR3 protein and shows their most common DNA and genes. TCRdb assigned the V and J calls; the authors' analysis was not used. For this sample the table gives about 26,000 distinct CDR3 sequences, of which 85% to 95% were detected only once. The top ten clones comprise around 0.27% of the sample.

High-throughput TCR beta sequencing profiled peripheral blood CD8+ and CD4+ T cells from healthy donors, Susac syndrome patients and multiple sclerosis patients. The healthy donors served as controls matched for age and sex. Bulk CD8+ and CD4+ T cells were purified magnetically by negative isolation, whereas CD8+ TEMRA cells were enriched by FACS. Blood was drawn into EDTA tubes, processed within 24 hours, and PBMCs were isolated by density gradient centrifugation. PBMCs destined for TCR sequencing were cryopreserved in liquid nitrogen and later thawed in a 37 °C water bath. The sorted or isolated CD4+, CD8+ and CD8+ TEMRA cells had a purity of 90% or higher. This entry is derived from a study of CD8 T cells in Susac syndrome (dated by TCRdb to the late 2010s). Regarding the research as a whole: The study used repertoire sequencing to test whether antigen drove CD8+ T cell activation and differentiation in Susac syndrome. The clonality of the CD8+ T cell repertoire was compared across 12 healthy donors, roughly 14 Susac syndrome patients and under 19 multiple sclerosis patients. The study at large found these results: The TCR sequencing and HLA analysis was acknowledged to have included a relatively small number of individuals.

The sequence was collected from a human donor in good health. Sequencing was carried out using CD8+ T cells from PBMCs. The rearranged segments are TRBV11-2 and TRBJ2-7; the D gene is perhaps TRBD1, from 6 matching bases. The CDR3 sequence is CASSFYRESYEQYF. DNA sequence: TGTGCCAGCAGCTTTTACAGGGAATCCTACGAGCAGTACTTC.